This TCR beta chain was recorded in a study of shared clonotypes between healthy human individuals. Study-wide results and caveats: Naive subsets generally had larger estimated richness than memory subsets.

Naive CD8 cells, CD45RO-negative and positively selected for CCR7, excluded terminally differentiated effector memory CD45RA+ cells. Every donor, a Caucasian adult, lived in Nashville, Tennessee. V gave up 0 bases and J gave up 5 bases, with 11 bases separating them. Per germline, CDR1 LNHNV and CDR2 YYDKDF (reference sequence). The length of the CDR3 is 15 residues. Evenly divided among several immunoSEQ plates was the genomic DNA of each subset. Using immunoSEQ multiplex PCR, the repertoire was profiled, and TCRdb retains in-frame clones only, with some absent. Here the sample spans about 2,200,000 clones, 93% being singletons. A remark on this clone: What it binds is not known.

This chain uses TRBV15 with TRBJ2-1; D not resolved. This TCR came from a man between 18 and 35 years old in good health. Some clones in this sample may be carry-over from other donors' samples. The sample was naive CD8+ T cells from PBMCs. The CDR3 DNA is TGTGCCACCAGCAGAGATCGGGTGGGAAACAATGAGCAGTTCTTC. Its protein product is CATSRDRVGNNEQFF.